One sample yielded the 19 T cell receptor beta chains listed below, sequenced in a study of shared clonotypes between healthy human individuals. The assay was immunoSEQ multiplex PCR, and TCRdb's table has in-frame clones only and misses some. The profile shows 400,000 to 600,000 clones, about three quarters of them singletons. The source material was PBMCs. Source of these receptors: a middle-aged woman in good health. Some clones in this sample may be carry-over from other donors' samples.

V gene TRBV6-5 combines with J gene TRBJ1-4, with D maybe TRBD1 (6 bases). The germline CDR1 and CDR2 sequences are MNHEY and SVGAGI. This CDR3 has 15 residues. Trimming left V 0 bases short and J 7 bases short, with 12 bases between. Written as DNA, the CDR3 is TGTGCCAGCAGTTACTCCAAGGCAGGGGCTGAAAAACTGTTTTTT. Residues: CASSYSKAGAEKLFF.

The chain has TRBV27 and TRBJ2-1, with 9 bases matching TRBD1. V lost 8 bases, J lost 4 bases, and 9 bases stayed unmatched. The CDR3 is 15 residues long. The germline V gene has CDR1 MNHEY and CDR2 SMNVEV (reference sequence). Here the CDR3 reads CASATDRGSYNEQFF. CDR3 sequence (DNA): TGTGCCAGCGCCACCGACAGGGGGTCGTACAATGAGCAGTTCTTC.

This clone was counted only a few times. This CDR3 reads CASGLNPTGDEQFF. The CDR3 nucleotides are TGTGCTAGTGGTTTGAACCCGACTGGCGATGAGCAGTTCTTC. V gene TRBV12-5 combines with J gene TRBJ2-1; D not resolved. The germline V gene encodes CDR1 LGHNT and CDR2 FRNRAP. The V and J ends lost 2 bases and 8 bases respectively, with 13 bases between them. There are 14 residues in the CDR3.

This rearrangement joins TRBV30 to TRBJ1-5, with D unclear. The CDR3 loop spans 13 amino acids. The ends were cut back, 3 bases at V and 1 base at J, with 7 bases in the middle. CDR1 is GTSNPN and CDR2 is SVGIG in the germline V gene (reference sequence). CDR3 DNA: TGTGCCTGGAGGGACGGCAGCAATCAGCCCCAGCATTTT. This translates into CAWRDGSNQPQHF.

The chain uses TRBV7-3 and TRBJ1-1; TRBD1 is a possible D gene (5 bases). Looked up from germline, CDR1 is SGHTA and CDR2 is FQGTGA. V lost 2 bases to trimming and J lost 2 bases, with 9 bases between them. The CDR3 length is 14 residues. CDR3 bases: TGTGCCAGCAGCTTAGGTGGGGGAAACACTGAAGCTTTCTTT. Residues: CASSLGGGNTEAFF.

The chain carries TRBV4-2 and TRBJ2-3; the D is unclear. Per germline, CDR1 LGHNA and CDR2 YNFKEQ. The CDR3 is made up of 16 amino acids. The ends were cut back, 0 bases at V and 1 base at J, with 11 bases in the middle. The CDR3 region is CASSQDSGRGTDTQYF. In DNA form, the CDR3 reads TGTGCCAGCAGCCAAGATTCTGGTAGAGGCACAGATACGCAGTATTTT.

The chain employs TRBV12-5 and TRBJ2-3; 11 nucleotides line up with TRBD2. The CDR3 covers 20 residues. Germline-derived CDR1 and CDR2 are LGHNT and FRNRAP. Trimming took 1 base from V and 0 from J; bases not matched to a gene: 12. The CDR3 sequence: CASGLAPTSGVEFSTDTQYF. DNA for the CDR3: TGTGCTAGTGGTTTGGCCCCGACTAGCGGGGTAGAGTTTAGCACAGATACGCAGTATTTT.

The rearrangement uses TRBV7-8 and TRBJ1-5; D gene uncertain. There are 14 residues in the CDR3. V was trimmed by 5 bases and J by 3 bases, leaving 11 bases between them. Germline values: CDR1 SGHVS, CDR2 FQNEAQ. The CDR3 loop is CASSLQSINQPQHF. The CDR3 nucleotides read TGTGCCAGCAGCCTCCAGAGTATCAATCAGCCCCAGCATTTT.

The chain links TRBV27 to TRBJ2-7; D perhaps matches TRBD1 (6 bases). The CDR3 contains 13 residues. V was pared by 7 bases and J by 5 bases, with 15 bases between. Germline V gene lookup returns CDR1 MNHEY and CDR2 SMNVEV (reference sequence). CDR3 region: CASMIGGKNEQYF. CDR3 in DNA: TGTGCCAGCATGATAGGGGGAAAGAACGAGCAGTACTTC.

Only one count was recorded for this clone. The J gene is TRBJ2-1, the V gene TRBV7-3; D is uncertain. Germline-derived CDR1 and CDR2 are SGHTA and FQGTGA. Trimming removed 1 base from V and 8 bases from J, with 6 bases in between. The CDR3 is made up of 12 amino acids. The CDR3 region is CASSLRPDEQFF. The CDR3 nucleotides read TGTGCCAGCAGCTTAAGGCCCGATGAGCAGTTCTTC.

This rearrangement joins TRBV5-4 to TRBJ2-2; a possible D gene is TRBD1 (5 bases). The length of the CDR3 is 13 residues. V shed 9 bases and J shed 1 base, with 10 bases lying between them. CDR1 is SGHNT, CDR2 YYREEE, per germline (reference sequence). The CDR3 reads CATLGQNTGELFF. In DNA, the CDR3 is TGTGCCACCCTCGGACAGAACACCGGGGAGCTGTTTTTT.

Turning to this clone: At the DNA level, this CDR3 is encoded by other sequences in the same sample as well. This chain connects TRBV5-1 to TRBJ2-2; TRBD1 aligns across 8 bases. Per the germline V gene, CDR1 is SGHRS and CDR2 is YFSETQ. V lost 1 base, J lost 2 bases, and 4 bases stayed unmatched. This CDR3 comprises 16 residues. This CDR3 is CASSLRQGYNTGELFF. In nucleotides, the CDR3 is TGCGCCAGCAGCTTGAGACAGGGGTACAACACCGGGGAGCTGTTTTTT.

In its sample, this clone was seen many times. This chain links TRBV6-1 with TRBJ2-3, with D tentatively TRBD1 or TRBD2 (7 bases each). This CDR3 has 18 amino acids. Germline V gene lookup returns CDR1 MNHNS and CDR2 SASEGT. Trimming took 0 bases from V and 8 from J, leaving 24 bases between them. The CDR3 DNA follows: TGTGCCAGCAGTGAAGCGCCGCGTGGCAGGGGGGGGAGGGCTACGCAGTATTTT. Its protein product is CASSEAPRGRGGRATQYF.

The V and J genes are TRBV1 and TRBJ2-7; no DNA check was done on the table's D call, TRBD1. TRBV1 is described as a pseudogene. CDR3 length equals 17 residues. This chain's CDR3 is CTSSQSLGAIPKYEQYF. CDR3 DNA: TGCACCAGCAGCCAATCGCTTGGGGCTATTCCTAAATACGAGCAGTACTTC.

The genes are TRBV30 and TRBJ2-7; 8 positions match TRBD1. The V and J ends lost 0 bases and 3 bases, in that order; junction bases with no gene match: 4. CDR3 length: 14 amino acids. In germline, CDR1 is GTSNPN, CDR2 SVGIG (reference sequence). CDR3 in DNA: TGTGCCTGGAGTGTAGGGGGACAGGTCTACGAGCAGTACTTC. It specifies CAWSVGGQVYEQYF.

The chain couples TRBV11-2 to TRBJ2-5, with a tentative D call TRBD2 (5 bases). The CDR3 has 15 residues. Germline-derived CDR1 and CDR2 are SGHAT and FQNNGV. V gave up 3 bases and J gave up 1 base, with 12 bases separating them. CDR3 protein: CASSFRSVSQETQYF. For the CDR3, the DNA is TGTGCCAGCAGCTTCCGTAGCGTTTCCCAAGAGACCCAGTACTTC.

The chain links TRBV10-3 to TRBJ2-7, with a weak D call TRBD1 (6 bases). The ends were cut back, 7 bases at V and 2 bases at J, with 12 bases in the middle. CDR3 length: 13 residues. Germline CDR1 and CDR2: ENHRY and SYGVKD. The CDR3 nucleotides are TGTGCCATCATGTCAGGGGCGGCCTACGAGCAGTACTTC. Its protein is CAIMSGAAYEQYF.

The rearrangement links TRBV18 to TRBJ2-7; 8 nucleotides align to TRBD1. Germline V gene lookup returns CDR1 KGHSH and CDR2 LQKENI. CDR3 size: 14 residues. Trimming cost V 4 bases and J 2 bases; bases outside gene matches: 4. CDR3 coding DNA: TGTGCCAGCTCACGAGGGACAGGAACCTACGAGCAGTACTTC. This sequence encodes CASSRGTGTYEQYF.

The gene calls are TRBV2 and TRBJ2-6; D is uncertain. V gave up 6 bases and J gave up 0 bases, with 6 bases separating them. The germline CDR1 and CDR2 sequences are SNHLY and FYNNEI. The CDR3 has 14 amino acids. For the CDR3, the DNA is TGTGCCAGCAGCGTAAGCTCTGGGGCCAACGTCCTGACTTTC. As protein: CASSVSSGANVLTF.